Sequencing of this TCR beta chain was carried out in a study of blood T cell repertoires in COVID-19. The data were produced by immunoSEQ multiplex PCR, yet TCRdb's version contains in-frame clones alone and is incomplete. The table records roughly 250,000 clones, 90% to 95% of them present only once. In Cohort 3, a recovered donor had either two negative PCRs, clearance, or symptom resolution. The CDR3 loop spans 15 amino acids. Germline lookup yields CDR1 LGHNA and CDR2 YNFKEQ. With 0 bases removed from V and 0 bases from J, the gap between germline ends came to 7 bases. Sequencing was carried out using PBMCs or T cells enriched from blood (not recorded which). The chain combines TRBV4-2 with TRBJ2-3; possibly TRBD2 for D (5 bases). The receptor was isolated from a woman between 18 and 29 years old who had recovered from COVID-19. CDR3: CASSQDRLSTDTQYF. Written as DNA, the CDR3 is TGTGCCAGCAGCCAAGACAGACTAAGCACAGATACGCAGTATTTT.